The next 3 T cell receptor beta chains were all read from a single sample in a study of shared clonotypes between healthy human individuals. TCRdb keeps only in-frame clones here, not all; method: immunoSEQ multiplex PCR. Of 850,000 to 1,100,000 clones listed, 70% to 85% are singletons. The sequenced sample consisted of memory CD4+ T cells from PBMCs. Subset defined: CD45RA-negative fraction. The receptors derive from a man aged 18 to 30 in good health. Some clones in this sample may be carry-over from other donors' samples.

The chain couples TRBV5-1 to TRBJ1-2, with a weak D call TRBD1 (5 bases). The CDR3 runs 14 residues. V was shortened by 6 bases and J by 3 bases, with 15 bases between the two germline ends. Per germline, CDR1 SGHRS and CDR2 YFSETQ. The CDR3 coding sequence is TGCGCCAGCACCGTCTCAGGGTCCTACTATGGCTACACCTTC. Amino acids: CASTVSGSYYGYTF. Supplemented by reference TRBV5-1 and TRBJ1-2, the full variable domain reads KAGVTQTPRYLIKTRGQQVTLSCSPISGHRSVSWYQQTPGQGLQFLFEYFSETQRNKGNFPGRFSGRQFSNSRSEMNVSTLELGDSALYLCASTVSGSYYGYTFGSGTRLTVV.

This clone was seen at least ten times. Other DNA sequences in this specimen translate into the identical CDR3. V is TRBV19 and J is TRBJ1-4; 7 positions agree with TRBD1. With V trimmed by 7 bases and J by 0 bases, 2 bases remained unmatched. This CDR3 has 14 amino acids. In germline, CDR1 is LNHDA, CDR2 SQIVND (reference sequence). DNA of the CDR3: TGTGCCAGTACTGACAGGGCAACTAATGAAAAACTGTTTTTT. It codes for CASTDRATNEKLFF.

In DNA form, the CDR3 reads TGTGCCACCAGCAGAGCGGTTGAATACTACGAGCAGTACTTC. It specifies CATSRAVEYYEQYF. The chain combines TRBV15 with TRBJ2-7; D is undetermined. The CDR3 totals 14 residues. The V end was cut by 1 base, the J end by 3 bases, with 10 bases between. Germline V CDR1 and CDR2: LNHNV, YYDKDF (reference sequence).